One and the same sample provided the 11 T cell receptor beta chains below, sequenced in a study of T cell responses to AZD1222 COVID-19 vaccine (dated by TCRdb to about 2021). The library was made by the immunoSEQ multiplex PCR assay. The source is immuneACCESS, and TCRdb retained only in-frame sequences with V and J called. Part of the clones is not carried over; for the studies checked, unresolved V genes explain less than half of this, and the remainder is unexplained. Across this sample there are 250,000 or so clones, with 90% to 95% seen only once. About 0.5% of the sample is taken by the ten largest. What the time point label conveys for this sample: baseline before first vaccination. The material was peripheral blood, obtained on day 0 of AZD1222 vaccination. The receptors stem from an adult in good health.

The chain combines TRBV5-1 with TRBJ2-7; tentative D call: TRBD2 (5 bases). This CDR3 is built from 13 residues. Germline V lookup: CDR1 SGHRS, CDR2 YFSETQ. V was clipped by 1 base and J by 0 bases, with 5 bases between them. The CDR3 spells CASSLRGSYEQYF. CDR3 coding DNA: TGCGCCAGCAGCTTGCGGGGCTCCTACGAGCAGTACTTC.

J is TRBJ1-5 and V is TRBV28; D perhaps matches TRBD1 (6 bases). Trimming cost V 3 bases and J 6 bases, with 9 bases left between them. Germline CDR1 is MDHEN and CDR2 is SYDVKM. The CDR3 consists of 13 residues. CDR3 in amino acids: CASSFGGGQPQHF. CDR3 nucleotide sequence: TGTGCCAGCAGTTTTGGAGGGGGTCAGCCCCAGCATTTT.

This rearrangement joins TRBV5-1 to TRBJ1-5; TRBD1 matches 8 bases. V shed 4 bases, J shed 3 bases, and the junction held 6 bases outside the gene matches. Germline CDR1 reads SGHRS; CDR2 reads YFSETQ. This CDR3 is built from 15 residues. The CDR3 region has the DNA TGCGCCAGCAGCGTGACGGGACAGGACAATCAGCCCCAGCATTTT. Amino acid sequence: CASSVTGQDNQPQHF. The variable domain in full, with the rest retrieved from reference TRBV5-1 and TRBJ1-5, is KAGVTQTPRYLIKTRGQQVTLSCSPISGHRSVSWYQQTPGQGLQFLFEYFSETQRNKGNFPGRFSGRQFSNSRSEMNVSTLELGDSALYLCASSVTGQDNQPQHFGDGTRLSIL.

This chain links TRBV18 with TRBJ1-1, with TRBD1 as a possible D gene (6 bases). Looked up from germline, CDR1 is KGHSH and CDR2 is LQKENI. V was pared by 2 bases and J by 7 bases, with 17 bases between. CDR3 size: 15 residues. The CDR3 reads CASSPFMRQDLEAFF. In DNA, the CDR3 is TGTGCCAGCTCACCATTTATGAGACAGGACCTTGAAGCTTTCTTT.

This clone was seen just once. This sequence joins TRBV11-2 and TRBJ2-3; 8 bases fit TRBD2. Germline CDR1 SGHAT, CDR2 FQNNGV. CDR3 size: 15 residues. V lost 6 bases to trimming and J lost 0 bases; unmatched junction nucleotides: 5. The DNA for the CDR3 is TGTGCCAGCAGGAAAAGCGGGGGAAGCACAGATACGCAGTATTTT. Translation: CASRKSGGSTDTQYF.

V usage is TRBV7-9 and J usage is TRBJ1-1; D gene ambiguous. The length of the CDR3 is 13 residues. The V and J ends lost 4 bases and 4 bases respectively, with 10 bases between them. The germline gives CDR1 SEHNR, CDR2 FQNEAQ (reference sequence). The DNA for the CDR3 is TGTGCCAGCAGCTCCTTCGGGCTCACTGAAGCTTTCTTT. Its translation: CASSSFGLTEAFF.

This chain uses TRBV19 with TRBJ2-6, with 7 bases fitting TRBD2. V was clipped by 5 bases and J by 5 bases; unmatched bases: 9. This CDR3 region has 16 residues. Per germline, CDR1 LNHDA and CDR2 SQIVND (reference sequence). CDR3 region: CASSPRGEPWANVLTF. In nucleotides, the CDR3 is TGTGCCAGTAGTCCCCGGGGGGAGCCCTGGGCCAACGTCCTGACTTTC.

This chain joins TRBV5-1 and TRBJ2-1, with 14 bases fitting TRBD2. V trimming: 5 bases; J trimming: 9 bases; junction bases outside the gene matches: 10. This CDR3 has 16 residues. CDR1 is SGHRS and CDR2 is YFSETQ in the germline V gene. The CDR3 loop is CASRKPGLAGAGEQFF. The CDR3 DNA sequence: TGCGCCAGCAGAAAACCGGGACTAGCGGGGGCGGGTGAGCAGTTCTTC.

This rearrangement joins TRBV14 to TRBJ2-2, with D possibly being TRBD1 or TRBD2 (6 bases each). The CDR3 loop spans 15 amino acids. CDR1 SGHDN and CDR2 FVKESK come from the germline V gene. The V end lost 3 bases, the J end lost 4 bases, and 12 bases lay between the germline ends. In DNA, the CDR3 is TGTGCCAGCAGCCAGAAGAGGGGGGTCACCGGGGAGCTGTTTTTT. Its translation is CASSQKRGVTGELFF. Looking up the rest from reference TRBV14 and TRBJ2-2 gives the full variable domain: EAGVTQFPSHSVIEKGQTVTLRCDPISGHDNLYWYRRVMGKEIKFLLHFVKESKQDESGMPNNRFLAERTGGTYSTLKVQPAELEDSGVYFCASSQKRGVTGELFFGEGSRLTVL.

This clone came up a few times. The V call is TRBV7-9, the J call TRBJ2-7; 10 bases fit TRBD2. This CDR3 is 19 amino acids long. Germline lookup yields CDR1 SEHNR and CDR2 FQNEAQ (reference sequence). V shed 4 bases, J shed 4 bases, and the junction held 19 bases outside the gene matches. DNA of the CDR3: TGTGCCAGCAGCTCTCTAGCCAGTACTCTAGCGGGAGTCCTGTACGAGCAGTACTTC. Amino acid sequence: CASSSLASTLAGVLYEQYF.

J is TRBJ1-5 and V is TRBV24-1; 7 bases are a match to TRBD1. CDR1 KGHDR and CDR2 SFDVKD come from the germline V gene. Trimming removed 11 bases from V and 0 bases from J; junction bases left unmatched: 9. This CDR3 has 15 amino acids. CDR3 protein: CANQGGGNSNQPQHF. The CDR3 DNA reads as TGTGCCAACCAGGGGGGGGGAAATAGCAATCAGCCCCAGCATTTT.